One and the same sample provided the 17 T cell receptor beta chains below, sequenced in a study of blood T cell repertoires in COVID-19. Profiled with immunoSEQ multiplex PCR; TCRdb holds only in-frame clones, not every one. The sample has about 500,000 clones, 85% to 90% seen once. Sequenced sample: peripheral blood. The receptors come from a woman aged 45-65 years with COVID-19, enrolled during active disease.

The CDR3 region has the DNA TGTGCCAGCAGCTCAAAGATCCGGGACAGGGATGAAAAACTGTTTTTT. It is translated as CASSSKIRDRDEKLFF. J is TRBJ1-4 and V is TRBV11-2, with 9 bases identical to TRBD1. The junction had 9 bases not matched to a gene; V was cut back by 4 bases and J by 6 bases. There are 16 residues in the CDR3. CDR1 and CDR2 (germline): SGHAT, FQNNGV.

This clone was counted a few times. The chain combines TRBV7-9 with TRBJ2-7; TRBD1 aligns across 9 bases. Germline assignment: CDR1 SEHNR and CDR2 FQNEAQ (reference sequence). The CDR3 consists of 13 residues. Trimming cost V 5 bases and J 7 bases; bases outside gene matches: 6. CDR3 nucleotide sequence: TGTGCCAGCAGCCCGGACAGGGGATGGGAGCAGTACTTC. Encoded protein: CASSPDRGWEQYF.

The chain joins TRBV6-5 to TRBJ2-1; the D gene is possibly TRBD2 (7 bases). V was pared by 3 bases and J by 6 bases, with 15 bases between. CDR3 length: 15 residues. CDR1 is MNHEY and CDR2 is SVGAGI in the germline V gene. CDR3 bases: TGTGCCAGCAGTTATCAAGAGGGGGGGGGCAATGAGCAGTTCTTC. This gives the protein CASSYQEGGGNEQFF.

This clone was recorded once. J is TRBJ2-7 and V is TRBV28; 7 bases map to TRBD2. The CDR3 runs to 14 residues. CDR1 and CDR2 (germline): MDHEN, SYDVKM. Losses at the gene ends were 5 bases for V and 2 bases for J; bases not matched to a gene: 6. The DNA of the CDR3 is TGTGCCAGCAGTCCGACCGGGGGGACCTACGAGCAGTACTTC. Protein product: CASSPTGGTYEQYF.

The chain carries TRBV5-6 and TRBJ2-2, with TRBD2 matching 14 bases. Trimming at V came to 5 bases and at J to 10 bases, leaving 10 bases not matched to a gene. Germline V CDR1 and CDR2: SGHDT, YYEEEE. CDR3 length equals 16 residues. The CDR3 DNA reads TGTGCCAGCAGTCTGGGACTAGCGGGGGCCCTTTCGGAGCTGTTTTTT. Its translation: CASSLGLAGALSELFF.

The chain joins TRBV2 to TRBJ2-3, with no clear D. The V end was cut by 5 bases, the J end by 2 bases, with 5 bases between. Germline CDR1 reads SNHLY; CDR2 reads FYNNEI. The CDR3 sequence is 12 residues long. CDR3 bases: TGTGCCAGCAGTCCCCACACAGATACGCAGTATTTT. Encoded protein: CASSPHTDTQYF.

The CDR3 sequence is CASSQVGQFYGYTF. CDR3 nucleotide sequence: TGCGCCAGCAGCCAAGTGGGACAGTTCTATGGCTACACCTTC. J is TRBJ1-2 and V is TRBV4-1; 7 bases fit TRBD1. After removal of 1 base from V and 4 bases from J, the junction contained 3 bases not matched to a gene. The CDR3 has 14 amino acids. Germline assignment: CDR1 MGHRA and CDR2 YSYEKL.

The genes are TRBV6-5 and TRBJ2-1; TRBD2 is a possible D gene (6 bases). CDR1 is MNHEY and CDR2 is SVGAGI in the germline V gene. The CDR3 totals 14 residues. With 7 bases removed from V and 6 bases from J, the gap between germline ends came to 16 bases. The CDR3 reads CASTTSGLGNEQFF. The DNA of the CDR3 is TGTGCCAGCACGACCTCGGGACTGGGCAATGAGCAGTTCTTC.

The V call is TRBV29-1, the J call TRBJ1-4, with D unclear. The CDR3 consists of 13 residues. Germline CDR1 and CDR2: SQVTM and ANQGSEA. The germline V and J ends were trimmed by 6 bases and 0 bases, with 8 bases remaining between them. In DNA form, the CDR3 reads TGCAGCGTGAAACTTGCAACTAATGAAAAACTGTTTTTT. Residues: CSVKLATNEKLFF. Full variable domain (missing parts from reference TRBV29-1 and TRBJ1-4): SAVISQKPSRDICQRGTSLTIQCQVDSQVTMMFWYRQQPGQSLTLIATANQGSEATYESGFVIDKFPISRPNLTFSTLTVSNMSPEDSSIYLCSVKLATNEKLFFGSGTQLSVL.

The chain has TRBV12-3 or TRBV12-4 and TRBJ1-1; D might be TRBD1 (5 bases). Trimming removed 7 bases at V and 7 bases at J, with 16 bases between. This CDR3 contains 13 residues. CDR3 DNA: TGTGCCAGCAATCCGGGACGGACTAGTGAAGCTTTCTTT. It is translated as CASNPGRTSEAFF.

The chain joins TRBV3-1 (or the pseudogene TRBV3-2) to TRBJ1-5, with 7 bases fitting TRBD1. V shed 4 bases, J shed 10 bases, and the junction held 7 bases outside the gene matches. Germline assignment: CDR1 LGHDT and CDR2 YNNKEL (reference sequence). The CDR3 has 13 residues. CDR3 amino acids: CASSLGHRGPQHF. For the CDR3, the DNA is TGTGCCAGCAGCCTAGGTCACAGGGGTCCCCAGCATTTT.

The genes are TRBV28 and TRBJ1-4, with a weak D call TRBD1 (5 bases). The CDR3 has 14 residues. Between the trimmed V and J ends, which lost 6 bases and 8 bases, there was a span of 16 bases. Germline values: CDR1 MDHEN, CDR2 SYDVKM. CDR3 residues: CASRTQGVGEKLFF. CDR3 sequence (DNA): TGTGCCAGCAGGACCCAGGGCGTTGGAGAAAAACTGTTTTTT.

This clone was detected many times. This chain joins TRBV6-6 and TRBJ2-5; 7 nucleotides match TRBD1. Germline assignment: CDR1 MNHNY and CDR2 SVGAGI (reference sequence). V gave up 6 bases and J gave up 1 base; unmatched junction bases: 8. The CDR3 runs 15 residues. CDR3 DNA: TGTGCCAGCAGGCCACAGGGGAAGACCCAAGAGACCCAGTACTTC. Translating it yields CASRPQGKTQETQYF.

The genes are TRBV7-9 and TRBJ1-1, with 12 bases lining up with TRBD1. Looked up from germline, CDR1 is SEHNR and CDR2 is FQNEAQ (reference sequence). V was pared by 11 bases and J by 7 bases, with 14 bases of the junction left unmatched. This CDR3 is built from 15 residues. The CDR3 protein is CAGLTWGQGASEAFF. The CDR3 bases are TGTGCCGGACTTACGTGGGGACAGGGGGCAAGTGAAGCTTTCTTT.

The chain couples TRBV27 to TRBJ1-2; D possibly corresponds to TRBD1 (6 bases). Germline V gene lookup returns CDR1 MNHEY and CDR2 SMNVEV (reference sequence). The CDR3 sequence is 15 residues long. The V and J ends lost 8 bases and 6 bases respectively, with 22 bases between them. The CDR3 DNA is TGTGCCAGCGCGGGGGGCATTGAGGAGCTAGATGGCTACACCTTC. It specifies CASAGGIEELDGYTF.

The chain links TRBV6-5 to TRBJ1-3; D is unresolved. V was trimmed by 4 bases and J by 0 bases, leaving 7 bases between them. The germline CDR1 and CDR2 sequences are MNHEY and SVGAGI. The CDR3 totals 14 residues. The CDR3 spells CASSWSGSGNTIYF. For the CDR3, the DNA is TGTGCCAGCAGTTGGTCCGGCTCTGGAAACACCATATATTTT.

The chain carries TRBV12-3 or TRBV12-4 and TRBJ2-2; D unclear. The V end was cut by 8 bases, the J end by 4 bases, with 11 bases between. This CDR3 is 13 amino acids long. DNA for the CDR3: TGTGCCAGCTTCCTTGAGGCCACCGGGGAGCTGTTTTTT. As protein: CASFLEATGELFF.